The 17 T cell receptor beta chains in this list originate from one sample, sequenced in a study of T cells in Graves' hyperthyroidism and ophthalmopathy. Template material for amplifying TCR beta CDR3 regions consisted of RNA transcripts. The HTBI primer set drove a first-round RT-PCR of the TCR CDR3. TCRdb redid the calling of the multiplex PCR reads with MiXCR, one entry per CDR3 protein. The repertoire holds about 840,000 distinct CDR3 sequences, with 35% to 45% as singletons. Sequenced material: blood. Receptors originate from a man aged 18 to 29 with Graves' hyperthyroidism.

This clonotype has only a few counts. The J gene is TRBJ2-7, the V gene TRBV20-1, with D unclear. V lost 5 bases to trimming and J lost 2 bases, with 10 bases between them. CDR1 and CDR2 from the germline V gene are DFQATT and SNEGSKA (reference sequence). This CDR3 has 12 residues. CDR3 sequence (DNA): TGCAGTGCTCCTCGCCGGACCTACGAGCAGTACTTC. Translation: CSAPRRTYEQYF.

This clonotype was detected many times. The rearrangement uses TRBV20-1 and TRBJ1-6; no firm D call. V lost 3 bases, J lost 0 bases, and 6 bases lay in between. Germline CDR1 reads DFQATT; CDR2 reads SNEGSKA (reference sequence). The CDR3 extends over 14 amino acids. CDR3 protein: CSASERSYNSPLHF. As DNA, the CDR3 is TGCAGTGCTAGTGAACGCTCCTATAATTCACCCCTCCACTTT.

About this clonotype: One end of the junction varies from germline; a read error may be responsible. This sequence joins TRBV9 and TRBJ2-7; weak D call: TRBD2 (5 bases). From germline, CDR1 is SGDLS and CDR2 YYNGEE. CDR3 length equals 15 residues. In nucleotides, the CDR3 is TGCGCCAGCAGCCAAGTTGGCCTAGCTGCTAACGAGCAGTACTTC. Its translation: CASSQVGLAANEQYF. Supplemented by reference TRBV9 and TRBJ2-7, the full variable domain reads DSGVTQTPKHLITATGQRVTLRCSPRSGDLSVYWYQQSLDQGLQFLIQYYNGEERAKGNILERFSAQQFPDLHSELNLSSLELGDSALYFCASSQVGLAANEQYFGPGTRLTVT.

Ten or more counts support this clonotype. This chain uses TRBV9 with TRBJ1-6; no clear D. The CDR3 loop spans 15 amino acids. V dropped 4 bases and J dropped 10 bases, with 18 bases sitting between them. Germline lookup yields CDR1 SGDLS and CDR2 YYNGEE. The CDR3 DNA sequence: TGTGCCAGCAGCTCCACGGGCAGTCTTAGCTCACCCCTCCACTTT. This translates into CASSSTGSLSSPLHF.

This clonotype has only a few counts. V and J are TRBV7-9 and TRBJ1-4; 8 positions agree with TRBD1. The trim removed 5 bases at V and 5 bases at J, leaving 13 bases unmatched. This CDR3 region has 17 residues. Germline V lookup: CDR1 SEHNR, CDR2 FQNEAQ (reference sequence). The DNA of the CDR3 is TGTGCCAGCAGCCCGCCGACAGGGGAGGTGGCCAATGAAAAACTGTTTTTT. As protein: CASSPPTGEVANEKLFF.

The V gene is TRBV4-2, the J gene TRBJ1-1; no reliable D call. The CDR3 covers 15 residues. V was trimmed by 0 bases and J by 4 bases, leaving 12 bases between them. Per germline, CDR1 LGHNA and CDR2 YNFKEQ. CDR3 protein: CASSQDSLSGTEAFF. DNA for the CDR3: TGTGCCAGCAGCCAAGACTCATTATCGGGCACTGAAGCTTTCTTT.

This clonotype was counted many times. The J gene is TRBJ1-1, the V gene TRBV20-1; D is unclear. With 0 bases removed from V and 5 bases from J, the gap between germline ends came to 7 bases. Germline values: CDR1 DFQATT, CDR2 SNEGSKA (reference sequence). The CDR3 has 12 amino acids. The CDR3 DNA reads TGCAGTGCTAGAGATCCTGGTACTGAAGCTTTCTTT. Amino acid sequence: CSARDPGTEAFF.

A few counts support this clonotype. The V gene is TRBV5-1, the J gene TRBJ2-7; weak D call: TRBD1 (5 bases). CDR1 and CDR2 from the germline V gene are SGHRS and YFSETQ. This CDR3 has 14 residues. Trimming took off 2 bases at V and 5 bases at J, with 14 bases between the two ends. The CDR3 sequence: CASSLVQGTHEQYF. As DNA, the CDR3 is TGCGCCAGCAGCTTAGTCCAGGGCACCCACGAGCAGTACTTC.

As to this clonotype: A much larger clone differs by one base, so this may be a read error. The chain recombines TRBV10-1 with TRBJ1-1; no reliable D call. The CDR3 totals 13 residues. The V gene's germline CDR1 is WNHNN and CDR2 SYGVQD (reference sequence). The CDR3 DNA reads TGCGCCAGCAGTGTCGCCTCTAACACTGAAACTTTCTTT. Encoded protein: CASSVASNTETFF.

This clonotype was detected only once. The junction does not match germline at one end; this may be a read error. The CDR3 loop is CASSFATASGELSF. As DNA, the CDR3 is TGCGCCAGCAGCTTTGCGACGGCGTCCGGGGAGCTGTCTTTT. This rearrangement joins TRBV7-3 to TRBJ2-2, with a possible D match to TRBD2 (5 bases). The CDR3 totals 14 residues. Germline V CDR1 and CDR2: SGHTA, FQGTGA.

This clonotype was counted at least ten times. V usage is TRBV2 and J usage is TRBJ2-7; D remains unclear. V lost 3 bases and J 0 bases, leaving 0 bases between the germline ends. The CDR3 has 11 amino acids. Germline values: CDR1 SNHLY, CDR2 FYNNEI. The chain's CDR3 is CASSDSYEQYF. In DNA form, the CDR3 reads TGTGCCAGCAGTGACTCCTACGAGCAGTACTTC. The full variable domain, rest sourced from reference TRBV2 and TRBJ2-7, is EPEVTQTPSHQVTQMGQEVILRCVPISNHLYFYWYRQILGQKVEFLVSFYNNEISEKSEIFDDQFSVERPDGSNFTLKIRSTKLEDSAMYFCASSDSYEQYFGPGTRLTVT.

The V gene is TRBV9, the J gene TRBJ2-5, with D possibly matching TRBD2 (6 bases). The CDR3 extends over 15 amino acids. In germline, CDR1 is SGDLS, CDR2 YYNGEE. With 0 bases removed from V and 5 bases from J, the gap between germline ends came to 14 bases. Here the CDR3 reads CASSVAGEVAETQYF. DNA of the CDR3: TGTGCCAGCAGCGTAGCGGGAGAGGTCGCCGAGACCCAGTACTTC.

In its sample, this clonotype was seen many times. CDR3 in DNA: TGTGCCAGTAGTACCTGGACAGAACCCCAAGAGACCCAGTACTTC. Translated: CASSTWTEPQETQYF. The chain employs TRBV19 and TRBJ2-5, with a tentative D call TRBD1 (6 bases). The CDR3 covers 15 residues. V lost 4 bases to trimming and J lost 1 base, with 13 bases between them. Germline assignment: CDR1 LNHDA and CDR2 SQIVND (reference sequence).

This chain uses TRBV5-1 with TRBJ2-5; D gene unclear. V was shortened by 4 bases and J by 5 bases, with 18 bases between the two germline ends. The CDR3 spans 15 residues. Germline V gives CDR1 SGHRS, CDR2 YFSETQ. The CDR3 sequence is CASSQDQVHGETQYF. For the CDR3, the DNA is TGCGCCAGCAGCCAAGATCAGGTACATGGCGAGACCCAGTACTTC.

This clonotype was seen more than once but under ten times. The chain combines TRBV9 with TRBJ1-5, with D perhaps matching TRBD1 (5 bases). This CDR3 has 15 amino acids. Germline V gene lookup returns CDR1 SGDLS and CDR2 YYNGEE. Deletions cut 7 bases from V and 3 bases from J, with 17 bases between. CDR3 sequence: CASSPAGTYNQPQHF. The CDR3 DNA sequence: TGTGCCAGCTCACCTGCCGGGACCTACAATCAGCCCCAGCATTTT.

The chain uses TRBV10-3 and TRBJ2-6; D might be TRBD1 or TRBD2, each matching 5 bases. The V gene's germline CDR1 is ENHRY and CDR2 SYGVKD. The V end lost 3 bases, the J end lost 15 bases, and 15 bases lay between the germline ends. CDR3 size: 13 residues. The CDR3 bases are TGTGCCATCAGTGATTACCGGGACGAGAACCTGACTTTC. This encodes CAISDYRDENLTF.

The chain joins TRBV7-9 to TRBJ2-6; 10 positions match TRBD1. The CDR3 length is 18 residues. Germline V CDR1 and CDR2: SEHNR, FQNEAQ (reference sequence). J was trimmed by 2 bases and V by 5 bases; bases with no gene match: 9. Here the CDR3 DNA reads TGTGCCAGCAGCAACCCGACAGGGGGCCCCCCTGGGGCCAACGTCCTGACTTTC. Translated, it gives CASSNPTGGPPGANVLTF. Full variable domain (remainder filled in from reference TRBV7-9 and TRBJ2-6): DTGVSQNPRHKITKRGQNVTFRCDPISEHNRLYWYRQTLGQGPEFLTYFQNEAQLEKSRLLSDRFSAERPKGSFSTLEIQRTEQGDSAMYLCASSNPTGGPPGANVLTFGAGSRLTVL.